This entry lists 6 T cell receptor beta chains sequenced from one sample in a study of tissue T cells after allogeneic stem cell transplantation. Noted time point: mouse harvest day 7 after allogeneic transplant. Mouse grafts combined 10^7 T-cell-depleted bone marrow cells with 10^6 splenic CD5+ T cells. The data were produced by immunoSEQ multiplex PCR, yet TCRdb's version contains in-frame clones alone and is incomplete. The table includes about 9,000 clones, about 44% detected once. The sequencing sample was made of gut tissue. These receptor sequences come from a female BALB/c mouse given C57BL/6 T cells with graft-versus-host disease after an allogeneic hematopoietic cell transplant.

For this clone: The listed genes are named as in mouse. The read gets to within 1 residue of the CDR3 end, and the germline J gene fills in the rest. The chain uses TRBV16 and TRBJ2-4; 9 bases match TRBD2. The CDR3 spans 14 residues. Losses at the gene ends were 7 bases for V and 0 bases for J; bases not matched to a gene: 2. CDR1 is SGHSA, CDR2 FRNQAP, per germline. Incomplete CDR3 DNA: TGTGCAAGCAACTGGGGGGCTAGTCAAAACACCTTGTAC. The encoded protein is CASNWGASQNTLY. The full CDR3 sequence reads CASNWGASQNTLYF. Drawing the rest from reference TRBV16 and TRBJ2-4, the complete variable domain is NAGVIQTPRHKVTGKGQEATLWCEPISGHSAVFWYRQTIVQGLEFLTYFRNQAPIDDSGMPKERFSAQMPNQSHSTLKIQSTQPQDSAVYLCASNWGASQNTLYFGAGTRLSVL.

On this clone: Gene names and germline match the mouse. The read terminates 1 residue ahead of where the CDR3 ends, so the germline J gene completes it. The chain combines TRBV14 with TRBJ1-1; no firm D call. CDR1 is SGHDT and CDR2 is FRDEAV in the germline V gene. This CDR3 has 14 residues. The V end was cut by 3 bases, the J end by 3 bases, with 12 bases between. CDR3 sequence reads: CASSSGLRDTEVFF. CDR3 DNA, as far as it was read: TGTGCCAGCAGTTCCGGGCTGAGGGACACAGAAGTCTTC.

To note about this clone: Gene and germline names: mouse. The read terminates 1 residue before the CDR3 end, so the remaining end is supplied by the germline J gene. The rearrangement joins TRBV12-1 to TRBJ1-2, with 8 bases identical to TRBD1. J gave up 3 bases and V 4 bases, and 6 bases lay outside the gene matches. In germline, CDR1 is SGHSN, CDR2 HYEKVE. The CDR3 sequence is 14 residues long. CDR3: CASSRQGRDSDYTF. Partial CDR3 DNA: TGTGCCAGCTCGCGACAGGGGCGGGACTCCGACTACACC. Full variable domain (missing parts from reference TRBV12-1 and TRBJ1-2): DSGVVQSPRHIIKEKGGRSVLTCIPISGHSNVVWYQQTLGKELKFLIQHYEKVERDKGFLPSRFSVQQFDDYHSEMNMSALELEDSAMYFCASSRQGRDSDYTFGSGTRLLVI.

The sample holds a few counts of this clone. These gene names are mouse names. The read stops 1 residue short of the end of the CDR3; the missing end is completed from the germline J gene. V gene TRBV14 combines with J gene TRBJ2-5, with D tentatively TRBD1 (6 bases). This CDR3 is 14 amino acids long. Trimming left V 2 bases short and J 2 bases short, with 9 bases between. Germline-derived CDR1 and CDR2 are SGHDT and FRDEAV. The part of the CDR3 DNA that was read is TGTGCCAGCAGTTTAGGAGGGGGCCAAGACACCCAGTAC. Its protein is CASSLGGGQDTQY. The whole CDR3 is CASSLGGGQDTQYF.

This clone showed up just a few times. Mouse gene names apply. The read ends 1 residue shy of where the CDR3 ends; the end is completed using the germline J gene. The chain couples TRBV1 to TRBJ1-4; D remains ambiguous. Germline V gene data show CDR1 as NSQYPW and CDR2 as LRSPGD (reference sequence). The germline V and J ends were trimmed by 0 bases and 4 bases, with 6 bases remaining between them. The CDR3 is made up of 14 amino acids. Partial CDR3 DNA: TGCACCTGCAGTGCAGACGTCAGCAACGAAAGATTATTT. It specifies CTCSADVSNERLF. The full CDR3 reads CTCSADVSNERLFF.

This clone was observed a few times. Mouse names are used for the genes. The DNA ends 1 residue before the CDR3 does, and the rest of the CDR3 is filled in from the germline J gene. This rearrangement joins TRBV16 to TRBJ2-3; 7 bases map to TRBD1. Germline V gene lookup returns CDR1 SGHSA and CDR2 FRNQAP. The junction had 0 bases not matched to a gene; V was cut back by 0 bases and J by 0 bases. CDR3 length equals 15 residues. The CDR3 here is CASSLETGSAETLYF. Incomplete CDR3 DNA: TGTGCAAGCAGCTTAGAGACAGGGAGTGCAGAAACGCTGTAT.